A selection of T cell receptor beta chains follows, all from one sample in a study of T cell clusters in autoimmune cytopenias. TCRdb processed the multiplex PCR reads again and assigns one entry to each CDR3 protein, with no DNA. This sample's table reports nearly 5,500 distinct CDR3 sequences. A further study also used this sample, focusing on T cell repertoires in aging, cancer and after chemotherapy.

Input material: peripheral blood. All receptors derive from a human donor in good health. The CDR3 runs from the conserved cysteine through the conserved F or W. Fields, in order: V gene, clone size, J gene, CDR3 length, CDR3 protein. Clone size is not always given. Where it is, it says once, few, many or a class for expanded clones.

TRBV7-9,NA,TRBJ1-4,17,CASSLWTGADFNEKLFF
TRBV12-3/TRBV12-4,NA,TRBJ1-5,16,CASSSRPGRVGEPQHF
TRBV6-1,NA,TRBJ2-3,13,CASSSGGTDTQYF
TRBV5-1,NA,TRBJ2-5,16,CASSSHPLDSQETQYF
TRBV24-1,NA,TRBJ2-7,15,CATSDFRDYSYEQYF
TRBV13,medium-sized,TRBJ2-1,15,CASSTRDRGWNEQFF
TRBV20-1,NA,TRBJ2-3,15,CSARDRGRGTDTQYF
TRBV30,NA,TRBJ2-2,15,CAWSPSGRNTGELFF
TRBV11-2,NA,TRBJ2-1,13,CASSLDLENEQFF
TRBV5-4,medium-sized,TRBJ2-7,14,CASSSGLLSYEQYF
TRBV7-9,NA,TRBJ1-4,16,CASSLLSGATNEKLFF
TRBV28,NA,TRBJ1-1,14,CASSAGDFNTEAFF
TRBV5-6,medium-sized,TRBJ1-6,16,CASSPPGSSYNSPLHF
TRBV24-1,medium-sized,TRBJ2-3,17,CATSDYTGTGRQDTQYF
TRBV5-4,NA,TRBJ1-3,15,CASSLGRNSGNTIYF
TRBV5-4,NA,TRBJ2-5,15,CASSLVGTAQETQYF
TRBV27,medium-sized,TRBJ2-7,15,CASSLSVGQGVEQYF
TRBV12-3/TRBV12-4,medium-sized,TRBJ2-3,15,CASSLERSGTDTQYF
TRBV6-4,medium-sized,TRBJ2-3,16,CASSDSSGGGSDTQYF
TRBV20-1,NA,TRBJ2-3,11,CSAPPTDTQYF
TRBV13,NA,TRBJ2-4,19,CASSRLGTSGRGAKNIQYF
TRBV10-3,medium-sized,TRBJ2-2,13,CAISERGSGELFF
TRBV7-2,NA,TRBJ2-3,13,CASNGLSTDTQYF
TRBV28,NA,TRBJ1-4,16,CASSLPTGATNEKLFF
TRBV13,medium-sized,TRBJ2-5,16,CASSAGGLAVKETQYF
TRBV5-4,NA,TRBJ2-5,18,CASSLFVAGGKKQETQYF
TRBV20-1,NA,TRBJ2-5,15,CSARDPEGFQETQYF
TRBV5-1,NA,TRBJ1-2,15,CASSPRATEIYGYTF
TRBV12-3/TRBV12-4,NA,TRBJ1-1,12,CASRSGARGAFF
TRBV27,medium-sized,TRBJ2-2,13,CASSFGGSRGLFF
TRBV5-6,NA,TRBJ1-4,15,CASSSGQGKSEKLFF
TRBV5-6,NA,TRBJ1-2,14,CASSLEAEPYGYTF
TRBV5-6,medium-sized,TRBJ2-1,14,CASSFTGAYNEQFF
TRBV20-1,NA,TRBJ2-1,11,CSAMGAYEQFF
TRBV18,medium-sized,TRBJ1-1,15,CASSPTGNMNTEAFF
TRBV6-4,medium-sized,TRBJ1-2,18,CASRATTGGSRRVEGYTF
TRBV5-1,medium-sized,TRBJ2-2,13,CASSTTYTGELFF
TRBV19,medium-sized,TRBJ1-4,16,CASSIAGGEGNEKLFF
TRBV6-5,medium-sized,TRBJ1-5,18,CASSYSGTGTVGNQPQHF
TRBV20-1,NA,TRBJ2-6,17,CSAGGGRILSGANVLTF
TRBV5-4,NA,TRBJ1-1,15,CASSHRGGGDTEAFF
TRBV19,NA,TRBJ2-1,15,CASSALAGTYNEQFF
TRBV12-3/TRBV12-4,medium-sized,TRBJ2-2,17,CASSLLQGVRATGELFF
TRBV6-5,medium-sized,TRBJ2-7,15,CASSYRDRGPYEQYF